These T cell receptor beta chains were read from a single sample in a study of blood T cell repertoires in COVID-19. Here immunoSEQ multiplex PCR was the method, and the copy in TCRdb shows in-frame clones only, minus some. The sample has roughly 310,000 clones, around nine tenths seen once; the top ten hold 3.5% to 4%. Material: peripheral blood. These receptor sequences come from a woman aged 50 to 65 with active or convalescent COVID-19. CDR3s include the opening cysteine and the closing phenylalanine or tryptophan. A D gene is named only where the DNA matches it firmly.

>TRBJ2-5|TRBV11-2|-
CASSLRGSKETQYF
TGTGCCAGCAGCTTACGGGGATCTAAAGAGACCCAGTACTTC
>TRBJ1-6|TRBV11-2|TRBD1
CASSVRDRVSPLHF
TGTGCCAGCAGCGTCCGGGACAGGGTTTCACCCCTCCACTTT
>TRBJ2-7|TRBV27|-
CASSSGGSYEQYF
TGTGCCAGCAGTTCAGGGGGGTCCTACGAGCAGTACTTC
>TRBJ2-3|TRBV11-2|-
CASSSTDTQYF
TGTGCCAGCAGCTCGACAGATACGCAGTATTTT
>TRBJ1-6|TRBV7-3|-
CASSLGPREGSPLHF
TGTGCCAGCAGCTTAGGACCCCGGGAAGGATCACCCCTCCACTTT
>TRBJ2-4|TRBV7-2|TRBD2
CASSAGRENIQYF
TGTGCCAGCAGCGCCGGGAGGGAAAACATTCAGTACTTC
>TRBJ2-5|TRBV30|TRBD1
CAWSDREQTQYF
TGTGCCTGGAGCGACAGGGAACAGACCCAGTACTTC
>TRBJ1-5|TRBV18|TRBD1
CASSDFGQDNQPQHF
TGTGCCAGCTCAGACTTTGGACAGGACAATCAGCCCCAGCATTTT
>TRBJ1-6|TRBV25-1|TRBD1
CASSHDWTGVYSPLHF
TGTGCCAGCAGTCATGACTGGACAGGGGTGTATTCACCCCTCCACTTT
>TRBJ2-3|TRBV30|TRBD1
CAWSMTGGRDTQYF
TGTGCCTGGTCTATGACAGGGGGCCGAGATACGCAGTATTTT
>TRBJ1-4|TRBV4-1|TRBD1
CASSQLTGVEKLFF
TGCGCCAGCAGCCAGCTCACAGGGGTTGAAAAACTGTTTTTT
>TRBJ2-7|TRBV4-1|TRBD2
CASSPQTSGKGYEQYF
TGCGCCAGCAGCCCCCAGACTAGCGGGAAGGGTTACGAGCAGTACTTC
>TRBJ1-1|TRBV18|TRBD1
CASSPEQGGRTEAFF
TGTGCCAGCTCACCTGAACAGGGGGGAAGAACTGAAGCTTTCTTT
>TRBJ2-3|TRBV7-9|-
CASSFGTLAVVADTQYF
TGTGCCAGCAGCTTTGGTACTTTAGCAGTCGTCGCAGATACGCAGTATTTT
>TRBJ2-3|TRBV24-1|-
CAIGQSSDTQYF
TGTGCCATCGGACAGTCTTCAGATACGCAGTATTTT
>TRBJ1-2|TRBV2|TRBD1
CASSEGQGVNYGYTF
TGTGCCAGCAGTGAGGGACAGGGGGTTAACTATGGCTACACCTTC
>TRBJ1-5|TRBV7-9|-
CASSQNNQPQHF
TGTGCCAGCAGCCAGAACAATCAGCCCCAGCATTTT